This TCR beta chain was documented in a study of regulatory T cells in long-lasting Graves disease. The study, taken as a whole, reports: Persistent Graves' cases showed lower TCR diversity than newly diagnosed cases.

There are 21 residues in the CDR3. CDR1 SGHDT and CDR2 YYEEEE come from the germline V gene. The ends lost 4 bases at V and 4 bases at J; junction bases unmatched: 26. Researchers made TCR beta libraries by using iRepertoire HTBI primers and running Arm-PCR on CDR3 regions. TCRdb re-called the multiplex PCR reads with MiXCR, one entry per CDR3 protein. Of 350,000 to 450,000 distinct CDR3 sequences listed, about 15% were seen once; the top ten hold approximately 15%. The time point here: newly diagnosed GD, antithyroid drugs for less than 3 months. After RNA was extracted from PBMCs, the TCR library was made from it. Peripheral blood, around 9.9 milliliters per patient, was collected in EDTA tubes. About this clonotype: Its antigen is currently unknown.

These data also formed part of another study, on T cells in Graves' hyperthyroidism and ophthalmopathy. From that paper: Blood also showed most of the thyroid clonotypes that were expanded above 0.001.

The material sequenced was peripheral blood mononuclear cells (PBMCs), taken at new diagnosis, from a patient treated with antithyroid drugs. The chain joins TRBV5-6 to TRBJ2-3; 8 nucleotides match TRBD1. The source of this sequence is a woman in her twenties or thirties with Graves disease. The CDR3 region has the DNA TGTGCCAGCAGCCGGGGAGAGGGCAGGGGGCCAGCTTTCACCTCCTCAGATACGCAGTATTTT. Translated, it gives CASSRGEGRGPAFTSSDTQYF.